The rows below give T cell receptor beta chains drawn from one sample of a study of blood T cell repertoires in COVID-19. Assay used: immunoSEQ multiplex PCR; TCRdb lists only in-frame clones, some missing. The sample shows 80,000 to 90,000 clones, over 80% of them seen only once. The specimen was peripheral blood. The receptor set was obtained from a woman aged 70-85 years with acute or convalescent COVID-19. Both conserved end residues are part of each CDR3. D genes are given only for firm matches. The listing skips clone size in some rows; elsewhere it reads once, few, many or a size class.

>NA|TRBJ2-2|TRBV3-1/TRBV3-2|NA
CASSHPNTGELFF
TGTGCCAGCAGCCACCCTAACACCGGGGAGCTGTTTTTT
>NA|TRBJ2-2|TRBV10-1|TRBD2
CASSVPGLAGEKQLAGELFF
TGCGCCAGCAGTGTACCGGGACTAGCGGGGGAAAAGCAATTAGCCGGGGAGCTGTTTTTT
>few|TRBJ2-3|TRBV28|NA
CAGATGGTDTQYF
TGTGCCGGAGCAACGGGGGGCACAGATACGCAGTATTTT
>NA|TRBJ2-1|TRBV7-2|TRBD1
CASSLRDRTEQFF
TGTGCCAGCAGCCTTCGGGACAGGACTGAGCAGTTCTTC
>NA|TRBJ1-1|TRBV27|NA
CASRPLQGTNTEAFF
TGTGCCAGCAGACCTCTACAGGGTACGAACACTGAAGCTTTCTTT
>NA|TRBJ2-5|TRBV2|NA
CASRDSSVTQYF
TGTGCCAGCAGGGACAGTTCTGTAACCCAGTACTTC
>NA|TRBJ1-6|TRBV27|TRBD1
CASRTGSYNSPLHF
TGTGCCAGCAGGACAGGGTCCTATAATTCACCCCTCCACTTT
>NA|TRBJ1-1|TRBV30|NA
CAWRSQFHTEAFF
TGTGCCTGGAGGTCGCAGTTCCACACTGAAGCTTTCTTT
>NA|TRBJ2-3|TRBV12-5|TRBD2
CASGLVRGGGTDTQYF
TGTGCTAGTGGTTTGGTACGGGGCGGGGGGACAGATACGCAGTATTTT
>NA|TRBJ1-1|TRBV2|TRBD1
CASKQGSNSNTEAFF
TGTGCCAGCAAACAGGGGTCGAACTCGAACACTGAAGCTTTCTTT
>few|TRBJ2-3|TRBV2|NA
CASSADRRTDTQYF
TGTGCCAGCAGCGCCGACAGGAGGACAGATACGCAGTATTTT
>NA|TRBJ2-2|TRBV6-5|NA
CASGRDLGTGELFF
TGTGCCAGCGGACGGGATCTGGGGACCGGGGAGCTGTTTTTT
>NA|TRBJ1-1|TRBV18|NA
CASSPSLNGEAFF
TGTGCCAGCTCACCAAGTTTAAACGGTGAAGCTTTCTTT
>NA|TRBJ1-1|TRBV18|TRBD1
CASSPLFTDRANTEAFF
TGTGCCAGCTCACCACTTTTTACGGACAGGGCGAACACTGAAGCTTTCTTT
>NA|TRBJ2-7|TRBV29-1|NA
CSAIDKTYEQYF
TGCAGCGCAATCGACAAAACCTACGAGCAGTACTTC
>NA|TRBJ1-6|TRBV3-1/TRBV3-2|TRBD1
CASSQLTGSNSPLHF
TGTGCCAGCAGCCAACTGACAGGGAGTAATTCACCCCTCCACTTT
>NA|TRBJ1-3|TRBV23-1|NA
CAYKKGEAGNTIYF
TGCGCCTACAAAAAAGGGGAAGCTGGAAACACCATATATTTT
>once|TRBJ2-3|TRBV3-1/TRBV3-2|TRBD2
CASSQRTSGGTDTQYF
TGTGCCAGCAGCCAGCGGACTAGCGGGGGCACAGATACGCAGTATTTT
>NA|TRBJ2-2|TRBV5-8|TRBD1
CASGLGTGMSGELFF
TGTGCCAGCGGCCTCGGGACAGGGATGAGTGGGGAGCTGTTTTTT
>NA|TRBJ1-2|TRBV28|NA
CASRPYKRIGYTF
TGTGCCAGCAGACCGTACAAGCGTATCGGCTACACCTTC
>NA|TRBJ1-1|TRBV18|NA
CASSPQGENTEAFF
TGTGCCAGCTCACCACAAGGGGAAAACACTGAAGCTTTCTTT
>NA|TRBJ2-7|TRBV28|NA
CASRPTRGQSNTYEQYF
TGTGCCAGCAGACCTACCCGAGGACAGTCGAATACCTACGAGCAGTACTTC
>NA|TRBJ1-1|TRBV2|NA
CASTIRQLMNTEAFF
TGTGCCAGCACAATCCGACAGTTAATGAACACTGAAGCTTTCTTT
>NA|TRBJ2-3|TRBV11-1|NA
CASSLDFGQGANTQYF
TGTGCCAGCAGCTTAGACTTCGGTCAAGGGGCGAATACGCAGTATTTT
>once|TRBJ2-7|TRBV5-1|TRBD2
CASSTEPGTSYEQYF
TGCGCCAGCAGCACGGAACCCGGGACTAGTTACGAGCAGTACTTC
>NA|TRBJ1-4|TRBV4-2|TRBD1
CASSQDPRTGMNEKLFF
TGTGCCAGCAGCCAAGATCCCCGGACAGGGATGAATGAAAAACTGTTTTTT
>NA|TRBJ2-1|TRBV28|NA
CASRGALSYNEQFF
TGTGCCAGCAGGGGGGCCCTCTCCTACAATGAGCAGTTCTTC
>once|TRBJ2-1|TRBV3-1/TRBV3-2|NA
CASSPLPRDSYNEQFF
TGTGCCAGCAGCCCCCTTCCCAGGGACTCCTACAATGAGCAGTTCTTC
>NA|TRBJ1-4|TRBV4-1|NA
CASSQRRLSEKLFF
TGCGCCAGCAGCCAACGAAGACTTAGTGAAAAACTGTTTTTT
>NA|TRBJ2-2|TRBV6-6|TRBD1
CASSQRRSPGGSTGELFF
TGTGCCAGCAGTCAACGGCGGTCGCCAGGGGGCTCGACCGGGGAGCTGTTTTTT
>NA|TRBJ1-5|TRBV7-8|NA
CASSLVGGYSNQPQHF
TGTGCCAGCAGCTTAGTAGGGGGATATAGCAATCAGCCCCAGCATTTT
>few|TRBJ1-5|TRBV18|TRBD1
CASSRDRGSNQPQHF
TGTGCCAGCTCTCGGGACAGGGGATCCAATCAGCCCCAGCATTTT
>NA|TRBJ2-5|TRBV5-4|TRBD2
CASSFTSGVGQETQYF
TGTGCCAGCAGCTTTACTAGCGGGGTCGGGCAAGAGACCCAGTACTTC
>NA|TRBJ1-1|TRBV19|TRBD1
CASKGQGDRETEAFF
TGTGCCTCTAAGGGACAGGGGGACCGTGAGACTGAAGCTTTCTTT
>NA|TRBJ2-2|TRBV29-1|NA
CSVDRGAPNTGELFF
TGCAGCGTTGATAGAGGAGCCCCTAACACCGGGGAGCTGTTTTTT
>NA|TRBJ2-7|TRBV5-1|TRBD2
CASSTGGTSYEQYF
TGCGCCAGCAGTACGGGAGGAACCTCCTACGAGCAGTACTTC
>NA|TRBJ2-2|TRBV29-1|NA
CSVVPGMGTGELFF
TGCAGCGTTGTGCCGGGGATGGGGACCGGGGAGCTGTTTTTT
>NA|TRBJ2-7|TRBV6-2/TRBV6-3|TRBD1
CASSWRRTGADEQYF
TGTGCCAGCAGTTGGCGCCGGACAGGGGCGGATGAGCAGTACTTC
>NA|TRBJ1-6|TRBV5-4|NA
CASSPRLENSPLHF
TGTGCCAGCAGCCCCCGACTAGAAAATTCACCCCTCCACTTT
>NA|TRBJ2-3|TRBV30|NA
CAWRSSSTDTQYF
TGTGCCTGGAGATCCTCTAGCACAGATACGCAGTATTTT
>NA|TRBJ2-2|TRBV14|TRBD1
CASSQEGQGFAGELFF
TGTGCCAGCAGCCAAGAGGGACAGGGCTTCGCCGGGGAGCTGTTTTTT
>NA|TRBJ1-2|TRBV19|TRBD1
CASSGRGYGYTF
TGTGCCAGTAGTGGCAGGGGGTACGGCTACACCTTC
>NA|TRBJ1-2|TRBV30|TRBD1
CAFGQGGNYGYTF
TGTGCCTTCGGACAGGGAGGGAACTATGGCTACACCTTC
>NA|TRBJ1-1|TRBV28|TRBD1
CAGEDRARAEAFF
TGTGCCGGAGAAGACAGGGCGCGGGCTGAAGCTTTCTTT
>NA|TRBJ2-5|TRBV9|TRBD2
CASSVSISGGGETQYF
TGTGCCAGCAGCGTATCTATAAGCGGGGGCGGGGAGACCCAGTACTTC
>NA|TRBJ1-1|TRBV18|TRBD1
CASRTGIATEAFF
TGTGCCAGCCGGACAGGAATCGCCACTGAAGCTTTCTTT
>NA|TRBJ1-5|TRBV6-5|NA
CASGDLNQPQHF
TGTGCCAGCGGAGATCTCAATCAGCCCCAGCATTTT
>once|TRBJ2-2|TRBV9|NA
CASSGHRDTGELFF
TGTGCCAGCAGCGGGCACAGGGACACCGGGGAGCTGTTTTTT
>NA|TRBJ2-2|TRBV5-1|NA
CASSSRIPAAGELFF
TGCGCCAGCAGCTCCCGCATCCCGGCGGCCGGGGAGCTGTTTTTT
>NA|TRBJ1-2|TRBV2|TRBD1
CASRAGQGIYGYTF
TGTGCCAGCAGAGCAGGACAGGGGATCTATGGCTACACCTTC